This TCR beta chain was retrieved from a study of blood T cell repertoires in COVID-19. Produced via immunoSEQ multiplex PCR; TCRdb's table is partial and in-frame only. The data show approximately 98,000 clones, with roughly 87% seen just once and 18% held by the top ten. V was pared by 4 bases and J by 4 bases, with 10 bases of the junction left unmatched. The CDR3 is 17 residues long. CDR1 is SGHDT, CDR2 YYEEEE, per germline. The receptor comes from a man older than 75 with acute or convalescent COVID-19. Material for sequencing was peripheral blood. The chain is built from TRBV5-6 and TRBJ2-2; the match to TRBD2 covers 10 bases. CDR3 bases: TGTGCCAGCAGCCCCGGGACTAGCGCCTGGGGCACCGGGGAGCTGTTTTTT. Translating gives CASSPGTSAWGTGELFF.